These 27 T cell receptor beta chains share one sample of origin, sequenced in a study of T cells after yellow fever vaccination. TCRdb itself ran the 5' RACE reads through MiXCR, one entry per CDR3 protein. This table has 140,000 to 150,000 distinct CDR3 sequences, approximately 6.6% appearing once. The source was CD4+ T cells sorted from PBMCs, collected 10 days after the yellow fever booster vaccination. The receptors originated from a young man who received the YFV17D yellow fever vaccine.

In this sample, this clonotype turned up many times. The chain has TRBV5-1 and TRBJ2-3; TRBD1 might be the D (5 bases). Germline assignment: CDR1 SGHRS and CDR2 YFSETQ. Deletions cut 4 bases from V and 0 bases from J, with 12 bases between. The length of the CDR3 is 15 residues. The CDR3 reads CASSADRASTDTQYF. In DNA, the CDR3 is TGCGCCAGCAGCGCTGACAGAGCCAGCACAGATACGCAGTATTTT.

This clonotype was observed many times. The rearrangement joins TRBV24-1 to TRBJ2-3, with 15 nucleotides matching TRBD2. This CDR3 contains 18 residues. CDR1 and CDR2 from the germline V gene are KGHDR and SFDVKD. V was clipped by 5 bases and J by 7 bases; unmatched bases: 12. The CDR3 bases are TGTGCCACCAGTGGACAAGGACTAGCGGGAGGGGGTCTGAATACGCAGTATTTT. Translated, it gives CATSGQGLAGGGLNTQYF.

This clonotype was observed many times. The chain combines TRBV2 with TRBJ2-5; TRBD2 is a possible D gene (6 bases). The CDR3 is 13 residues long. Germline V gene lookup returns CDR1 SNHLY and CDR2 FYNNEI. Deletions cut 7 bases from V and 2 bases from J, with 11 bases between. The CDR3 protein is CASTRERQETQYF. For the CDR3, the DNA is TGTGCCAGCACCCGGGAGAGGCAAGAGACCCAGTACTTC. Drawing the rest from reference TRBV2 and TRBJ2-5, the complete variable domain is EPEVTQTPSHQVTQMGQEVILRCVPISNHLYFYWYRQILGQKVEFLVSFYNNEISEKSEIFDDQFSVERPDGSNFTLKIRSTKLEDSAMYFCASTRERQETQYFGPGTRLLVL.

This clonotype was seen more than once but under ten times. The V gene is TRBV7-2, the J gene TRBJ2-3, with D possibly matching TRBD2 (8 bases). There are 16 residues in the CDR3. The V gene lost 1 base and the J gene lost 4 bases, with 15 bases spanning the gap. Germline V CDR1 and CDR2: SGHTA, FQGNSA. Here the CDR3 DNA reads TGTGCCAGCAGCTTAGAAGGGGGCGGGAGGTCAGATACGCAGTATTTT. It codes for CASSLEGGGRSDTQYF.

This clonotype was observed many times. The chain recombines TRBV10-3 with TRBJ1-5, with D possibly matching TRBD1 (5 bases). Trimming pared 5 bases from V and 5 bases from J, leaving 10 bases between. Germline values: CDR1 ENHRY, CDR2 SYGVKD. This CDR3 has 13 amino acids. The CDR3 DNA reads as TGTGCCATCAGTCGGGACCGGGATCAGCCCCAGCATTTT. As protein: CAISRDRDQPQHF.

The chain combines TRBV6-6 with TRBJ2-3; D gene uncertain. This CDR3 is built from 11 residues. Deletions cut 6 bases from V and 5 bases from J, with 6 bases between. CDR1 and CDR2 from the germline V gene are MNHNY and SVGAGI (reference sequence). The CDR3, as DNA: TGTGCCAGCAGAATGGGAGATACGCAGTATTTT. This encodes CASRMGDTQYF.

A note on this clonotype: This may stem from a read error, because a much larger clone lies one nucleotide away. V and J are TRBV12-3 or TRBV12-4 and TRBJ2-5; 8 positions agree with TRBD1. The junction had 2 bases not matched to a gene; V was cut back by 4 bases and J by 4 bases. CDR3 length: 13 amino acids. The CDR3, as DNA: TGTGCCAGCAGTTGTGGACAGGGAGAGACCCAGTACTTC. This encodes CASSCGQGETQYF.

This clonotype was recorded many times. The chain has TRBV15 and TRBJ1-5; D ambiguous. Deletions cut 2 bases from V and 5 bases from J, with 10 bases between. The germline CDR1 and CDR2 sequences are LNHNV and YYDKDF (reference sequence). There are 14 residues in the CDR3. CDR3 protein: CATSRPEIHQPQHF. In nucleotides, the CDR3 is TGTGCCACCAGCAGACCTGAAATTCATCAGCCCCAGCATTTT.

At least ten counts were recorded for this clonotype. This sequence joins TRBV7-9 and TRBJ2-7, with D tentatively TRBD2 (5 bases). Germline V gene lookup returns CDR1 SEHNR and CDR2 FQNEAQ (reference sequence). The V end lost 1 base, the J end lost 6 bases, and 10 bases lay between the germline ends. The CDR3 has 13 amino acids. The CDR3 protein is CASSLESGGEQYF. In DNA, the CDR3 is TGTGCCAGCAGCTTAGAGTCCGGAGGCGAGCAGTACTTC.

This clonotype was seen many times. This sequence joins TRBV15 and TRBJ1-2; 7 positions match TRBD1. Germline CDR1 reads LNHNV; CDR2 reads YYDKDF (reference sequence). The CDR3 contains 14 residues. Losses at the gene ends were 5 bases for V and 7 bases for J; bases not matched to a gene: 10. CDR3 sequence reads: CATSGTRQGGGYTF. CDR3 bases: TGTGCCACCAGCGGAACTCGACAGGGAGGTGGCTACACCTTC. Full variable domain (rest looked up from reference TRBV15 and TRBJ1-2): DAMVIQNPRYQVTQFGKPVTLSCSQTLNHNVMYWYQQKSSQAPKLLFHYYDKDFNNEADTPDNFQSRRPNTSFCFLDIRSPGLGDTAMYLCATSGTRQGGGYTFGSGTRLTVV.

Ten or more counts support this clonotype. This chain connects TRBV29-1 to TRBJ1-2, with D hard to call. V shed 1 base and J shed 7 bases, with 16 bases lying between them. CDR1 and CDR2 from the germline V gene are SQVTM and ANQGSEA. The CDR3 covers 14 residues. DNA of the CDR3: TGCAGCGTTGAAGGGGTAGGCCGCAATCTTGGCTACACCTTC. Translated, it gives CSVEGVGRNLGYTF.

This chain joins TRBV5-6 and TRBJ2-4; D gene ambiguous. The CDR3 covers 16 residues. V shed 0 bases and J shed 1 base, with 11 bases lying between them. The germline CDR1 and CDR2 sequences are SGHDT and YYEEEE. CDR3 in DNA: TGTGCCAGCAGCTTGGACCTCCCTGGGGCCAAAAACATTCAGTACTTC. Its translation is CASSLDLPGAKNIQYF.

This clonotype was counted at least ten times. V usage is TRBV20-1 and J usage is TRBJ1-3; D perhaps matches TRBD1 (5 bases). With 4 bases removed from V and 5 bases from J, the gap between germline ends came to 9 bases. CDR3 length: 12 amino acids. The germline V gene encodes CDR1 DFQATT and CDR2 SNEGSKA (reference sequence). The CDR3 coding sequence is TGCAGTGCTACGCGGGGCAGAAACACCATATATTTT. Amino acids: CSATRGRNTIYF.

The chain carries TRBV6-5 and TRBJ2-7; 7 bases align to TRBD1. The length of the CDR3 is 16 residues. V gave up 4 bases and J gave up 4 bases; unmatched junction bases: 13. Germline lookup yields CDR1 MNHEY and CDR2 SVGAGI. DNA of the CDR3: TGTGCCAGCAGTTCTGGAACGGACAGGAAGAAATACGAGCAGTACTTC. This codes for CASSSGTDRKKYEQYF.

At least ten counts were recorded for this clonotype. The chain links TRBV10-3 to TRBJ2-1; 11 positions match TRBD1. The CDR3 is 14 residues long. V trimming: 3 bases; J trimming: 9 bases; junction bases outside the gene matches: 4. The germline gives CDR1 ENHRY, CDR2 SYGVKD. As DNA, the CDR3 is TGTGCCATCAGTGATTGGACAGGGGGCGGTGAGCAGTTCTTC. Translation gives CAISDWTGGGEQFF.

This clonotype was seen only a few times. The rearrangement joins TRBV7-9 to TRBJ1-1; D call uncertain. CDR1 is SEHNR, CDR2 FQNEAQ, per germline (reference sequence). Between the trimmed V and J ends, which lost 5 bases and 3 bases, there was a span of 10 bases. This CDR3 comprises 13 residues. CDR3 nucleotides: TGTGCCAGCAGCGTAAGCGGGTACACTGAAGCTTTCTTT. It specifies CASSVSGYTEAFF.

This clonotype was recorded many times. The V gene is TRBV14, the J gene TRBJ2-1; D is ambiguous. Germline lookup yields CDR1 SGHDN and CDR2 FVKESK. V lost 2 bases, J lost 7 bases, and 12 bases lay in between. This CDR3 is built from 14 residues. CDR3 DNA: TGTGCCAGCAGCCAAACCCTCCTCTTGAATGAGCAGTTCTTC. It codes for CASSQTLLLNEQFF.

This clonotype is a singleton in its sample. A much more abundant neighbour one base away suggests this may be a read error. The CDR3 carries no conserved terminal phenylalanine or tryptophan, so it likely arises from a read error. The CDR3, as DNA: TGTGCCAGCAAACCTACAGCCCCCTATGGCTACACCTTA. Translation gives CASKPTAPYGYTL. V usage is TRBV6-2 or TRBV6-3 and J usage is TRBJ1-2; D ambiguous. The CDR3 consists of 13 residues. Trimming pared 7 bases from V and 4 bases from J, leaving 13 bases between. Germline V CDR1 and CDR2: MNHEY, SVGEGT.

In its sample, this clonotype was seen many times. The chain combines TRBV24-1 with TRBJ2-1; D unclear. Germline assignment: CDR1 KGHDR and CDR2 SFDVKD. Trimming removed 3 bases from V and 5 bases from J, with 16 bases in between. The CDR3 spans 16 residues. CDR3 in DNA: TGTGCCACCAGTGATGCAACCCAACAAGGGCACAATGAGCAGTTCTTC. Translated, it gives CATSDATQQGHNEQFF.

This clonotype was seen a handful of times. The DNA of the CDR3 is TGCAGTGCCCCCCCCGGAGGGAATGTGAAGACAGATACGCAGTATTTT. Encoded protein: CSAPPGGNVKTDTQYF. This rearrangement joins TRBV20-1 to TRBJ2-3; tentatively, D is TRBD2 (6 bases). Trimming removed 6 bases at V and 3 bases at J, with 22 bases between. This CDR3 has 16 amino acids. Germline lookup yields CDR1 DFQATT and CDR2 SNEGSKA (reference sequence).

This clonotype was seen at least ten times. This sequence joins TRBV5-1 and TRBJ2-1, with D perhaps matching TRBD2 (6 bases). V was shortened by 0 bases and J by 0 bases, with 10 bases between the two germline ends. CDR1 and CDR2 (germline): SGHRS, YFSETQ. The CDR3 is 16 amino acids. CDR3 coding DNA: TGCGCCAGCAGCTTGGGAGGGAGGAGCTCCTACAATGAGCAGTTCTTC. Translation gives CASSLGGRSSYNEQFF.

Many counts were recorded for this clonotype. The V call is TRBV10-3, the J call TRBJ2-1, with 11 bases lining up with TRBD2. Per the germline V gene, CDR1 is ENHRY and CDR2 is SYGVKD. V lost 3 bases, J lost 6 bases, and 1 base stayed unmatched. The CDR3 consists of 14 residues. In DNA form, the CDR3 reads TGTGCCATCAGTGACGGGACTAGCGGCAATGAGCAGTTCTTC. It yields the protein CAISDGTSGNEQFF.

Ten or more counts support this clonotype. This chain connects TRBV7-2 to TRBJ2-7, with D maybe TRBD1 (7 bases). Germline V gives CDR1 SGHTA, CDR2 FQGNSA. V was shortened by 4 bases and J by 4 bases, with 11 bases between the two germline ends. The CDR3 contains 13 residues. The DNA of the CDR3 is TGTGCCAGCAGCTCCCCAGGGGGGTACGAGCAGTACTTC. Its translation is CASSSPGGYEQYF.

This clonotype showed up many times. The chain recombines TRBV7-9 with TRBJ2-3; D is ambiguous. Looked up from germline, CDR1 is SEHNR and CDR2 is FQNEAQ (reference sequence). Trimming took 0 bases from V and 6 from J, leaving 7 bases between them. The length of the CDR3 is 13 residues. In DNA form, the CDR3 reads TGTGCCAGCAGCTTAGCGCGGACGGATACGCAGTATTTT. Its protein is CASSLARTDTQYF.

The CDR3 sequence: CASSYMTSGIAGELFF. In DNA, the CDR3 is TGCGCCAGCAGCTACATGACTAGCGGGATCGCCGGGGAGCTGTTTTTT. J is TRBJ2-2 and V is TRBV5-1; 11 positions agree with TRBD2. CDR3 length: 16 residues. Unmatched junction bases numbered 7, after V lost 3 bases and J lost 6 bases. Per the germline V gene, CDR1 is SGHRS and CDR2 is YFSETQ.

This clonotype was recorded at least ten times. This rearrangement joins TRBV15 to TRBJ2-3; TRBD2 aligns across 8 bases. Germline V gives CDR1 LNHNV, CDR2 YYDKDF (reference sequence). CDR3 length equals 18 residues. J was trimmed by 4 bases and V by 1 base; bases with no gene match: 13. Written as DNA, the CDR3 is TGTGCCACCAGCAGAGCCCCCGGGGGAGCGGGAGACGCAGATACGCAGTATTTT. Protein sequence: CATSRAPGGAGDADTQYF.

This clonotype was seen ten or more times. V and J are TRBV28 and TRBJ2-5; D is undetermined. The length of the CDR3 is 14 residues. CDR1 is MDHEN, CDR2 SYDVKM, per germline. Deletions cut 7 bases from V and 2 bases from J, with 14 bases between. The DNA for the CDR3 is TGTGCCAGCAAACCCCATACAACTCAAGAGACCCAGTACTTC. It encodes CASKPHTTQETQYF.